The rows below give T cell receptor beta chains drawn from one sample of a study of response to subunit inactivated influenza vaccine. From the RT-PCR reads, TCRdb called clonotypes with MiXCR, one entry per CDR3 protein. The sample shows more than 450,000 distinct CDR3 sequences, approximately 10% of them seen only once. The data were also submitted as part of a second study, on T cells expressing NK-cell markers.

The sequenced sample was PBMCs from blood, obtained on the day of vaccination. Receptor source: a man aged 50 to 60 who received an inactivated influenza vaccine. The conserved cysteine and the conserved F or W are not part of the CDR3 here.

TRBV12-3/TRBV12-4,ASSWVRSHEQF
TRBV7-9,ASSSIDSSPRETQY
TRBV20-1,SARPPGGLRYEQY
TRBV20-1,SARTGLLSYEQY
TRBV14,ASSQDTATPGELF
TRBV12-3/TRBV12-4,ASSQLAGDTGELF
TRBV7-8,ASSKTTGGLSGANVLT
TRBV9,ASSAALGNTEAF
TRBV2,ASTRGDASGNTIY
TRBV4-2,ASSQDRTGGETQY
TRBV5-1,ASSLEWGGGNTIY
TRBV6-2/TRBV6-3,ASIRDRDPYEKQY
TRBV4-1,ASSQGWGAGELF
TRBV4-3,ASSLDYYTDFSYEQY
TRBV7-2,ASSLGVAFSYEQY
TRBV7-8,ASSPQDPKETQY
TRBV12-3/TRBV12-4,ASSFMGNQPQH
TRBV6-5,ASSFHGRSYEQY
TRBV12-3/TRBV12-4,ASRYSGRAYNVQF
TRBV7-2,ASSSERTGGGTEAF
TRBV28,ASSYSGTKSSGNTIY
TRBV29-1,SVGMTNTEAF
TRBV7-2,ASSSSRQETQY
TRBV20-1,SAREFRGGYNEQF
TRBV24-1,ATSDSRGFSSYNEQF
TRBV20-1,SVNLAGAHTQY
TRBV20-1,SARLAGPAYEQY
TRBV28,ASSASHGQGRTGELF
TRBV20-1,SARTVKKPEAF
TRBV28,ASSFHTSGGSYEQY
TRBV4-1,ASSQESGSGGELF
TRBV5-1,ASSEAALKEKLF
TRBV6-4,ASSEVSGANVLT
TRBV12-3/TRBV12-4,ASSLDGRFTDTQY
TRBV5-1,ASSLFGGLNSPLH
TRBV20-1,SARTSGAHNEQF
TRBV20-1,SARTRTGGYEQY
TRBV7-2,ASSLTAKNEKLF
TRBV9,ASSPAGDGVHEQF
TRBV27,ASSPSHGGLSSYNEQF
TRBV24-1,ATSQSAGRLVEQF
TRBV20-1,SAGTSGVYNEQF
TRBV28,ASTQAGGPLEQY
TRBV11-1,ASSLEAGTTLSYNEQF
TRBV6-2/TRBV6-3,ASGSLRGNEQF
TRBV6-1,ATTRDTGETQY
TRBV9,ASGREASSTDTQY
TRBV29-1,SVREGASYEQY
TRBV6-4,ASNDTGVGTDTQY
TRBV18,ASSQNQGNTGELF
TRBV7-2,ASSLVSGATDTQY
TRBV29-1,SGGADTQY
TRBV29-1,SVRRTSGAPWQF
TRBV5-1,ASSSNAGNEQF